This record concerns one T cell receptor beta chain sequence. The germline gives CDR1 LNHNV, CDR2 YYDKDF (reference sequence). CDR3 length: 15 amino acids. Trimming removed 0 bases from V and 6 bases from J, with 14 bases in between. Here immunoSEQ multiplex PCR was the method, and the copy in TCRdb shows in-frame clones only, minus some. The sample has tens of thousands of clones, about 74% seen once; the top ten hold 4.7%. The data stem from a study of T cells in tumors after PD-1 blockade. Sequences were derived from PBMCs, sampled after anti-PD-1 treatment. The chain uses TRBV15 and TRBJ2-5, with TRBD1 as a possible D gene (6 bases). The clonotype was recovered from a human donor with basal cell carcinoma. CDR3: CATSREIQGLQTQYF. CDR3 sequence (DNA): TGTGCCACCAGCAGAGAAATACAGGGTTTGCAGACCCAGTACTTC. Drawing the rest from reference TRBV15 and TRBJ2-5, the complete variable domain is DAMVIQNPRYQVTQFGKPVTLSCSQTLNHNVMYWYQQKSSQAPKLLFHYYDKDFNNEADTPDNFQSRRPNTSFCFLDIRSPGLGDTAMYLCATSREIQGLQTQYFGPGTRLLVL.